These 19 T cell receptor beta chains share one sample of origin, sequenced in a study of CD8+ T cells in alopecia areata. Following extraction, RNA underwent reverse transcription to cDNA, which served as the sequencing template. Sequenced by immunoSEQ multiplex PCR; TCRdb stores in-frame clones only, minus some. This table holds around 200,000 clones, around 63% found once. Specimen: CD4+ T cells sorted from blood, collected at week 0. Source of these receptors: a human donor with alopecia areata.

The V gene is TRBV19, the J gene TRBJ2-1; 7 nucleotides line up with TRBD1. The CDR3 extends over 17 amino acids. Germline V CDR1 and CDR2: LNHDA, SQIVND (reference sequence). Trimming at V came to 0 bases and at J to 4 bases, leaving 9 bases not matched to a gene. The CDR3 coding sequence is TGTGCCAGTAGTATAGATCTGCACAGGGGTAGATACAATGAGCAGTTCTTC. Translating it yields CASSIDLHRGRYNEQFF.

The chain uses TRBV6-6 and TRBJ2-3; possible D gene TRBD2, 6 bases. The V end was cut by 5 bases, the J end by 11 bases, with 11 bases between. This CDR3 comprises 11 residues. From germline, CDR1 is MNHNY and CDR2 SVGAGI (reference sequence). Here the CDR3 reads CASSSGSKQYF. CDR3 sequence (DNA): TGTGCCAGCAGTAGCGGGTCAAAGCAGTATTTT.

This clone was recorded a few times. The CDR3 spells CASSVQGPSETQYF. The CDR3 nucleotides are TGTGCCAGCAGTGTACAGGGACCTAGCGAGACCCAGTACTTC. The chain joins TRBV2 to TRBJ2-5; perhaps TRBD1 as D (6 bases). CDR3 length: 14 amino acids. Trimming removed 4 bases from V and 5 bases from J, with 14 bases in between. Germline V gene data show CDR1 as SNHLY and CDR2 as FYNNEI. The complete variable domain, with remaining parts taken from reference TRBV2 and TRBJ2-5, reads EPEVTQTPSHQVTQMGQEVILRCVPISNHLYFYWYRQILGQKVEFLVSFYNNEISEKSEIFDDQFSVERPDGSNFTLKIRSTKLEDSAMYFCASSVQGPSETQYFGPGTRLLVL.

This clone was counted only a few times. The chain uses TRBV5-6 and TRBJ2-3; a possible D gene is TRBD1 (5 bases). Germline assignment: CDR1 SGHDT and CDR2 YYEEEE. With 0 bases removed from V and 1 base from J, the gap between germline ends came to 12 bases. The CDR3 covers 16 residues. CDR3 residues: CASSLASGYGTDTQYF. The DNA for the CDR3 is TGTGCCAGCAGCTTGGCGTCAGGGTACGGCACAGATACGCAGTATTTT.

The genes are TRBV5-1 and TRBJ2-7; 11 bases are shared with TRBD2. CDR1 is SGHRS, CDR2 YFSETQ, per germline. CDR3 length: 16 residues. J was trimmed by 3 bases and V by 4 bases; bases with no gene match: 9. The CDR3 region is CASSKGTSGFNYEQYF. The CDR3 coding sequence is TGCGCCAGCAGCAAAGGGACTAGCGGATTCAACTACGAGCAGTACTTC.

This chain connects TRBV5-6 to TRBJ1-1; weak D call: TRBD1 (6 bases). Trimming took off 0 bases at V and 0 bases at J, with 18 bases between the two ends. The germline V gene has CDR1 SGHDT and CDR2 YYEEEE. CDR3 length: 18 residues. CDR3 in DNA: TGTGCCAGCAGCTTGGCCCGGCAGGGGCCTGCTCTGAACACTGAAGCTTTCTTT. This translates into CASSLARQGPALNTEAFF.

This chain uses TRBV29-1 with TRBJ1-2, with 7 positions matching TRBD1. Per the germline V gene, CDR1 is SQVTM and CDR2 is ANQGSEA. This CDR3 region has 14 residues. J gave up 3 bases and V 7 bases, and 11 bases lay outside the gene matches. The CDR3, as DNA: TGCAGCGGGGGAGACAGGGAAGGGGACTATGGCTACACCTTC. Translated, it gives CSGGDREGDYGYTF.

V usage is TRBV29-1 and J usage is TRBJ2-2, with D hard to call. V shed 3 bases and J shed 0 bases, with 2 bases lying between them. Germline CDR1 reads SQVTM; CDR2 reads ANQGSEA. The CDR3 has 12 amino acids. CDR3 residues: CSVDTNTGELFF. Here the CDR3 DNA reads TGCAGCGTTGACACGAACACCGGGGAGCTGTTTTTT.

This clone was seen repeatedly, ten times or more. The V gene is TRBV9, the J gene TRBJ2-7, with 9 bases fitting TRBD2. The CDR3 consists of 19 residues. Looked up from germline, CDR1 is SGDLS and CDR2 is YYNGEE. After removal of 0 bases from V and 3 bases from J, the junction contained 16 bases not matched to a gene. CDR3 in DNA: TGTGCCAGCAGCGTAGCGTCTAGCGGGGCCCTACCCCTACACTACGAGCAGTACTTC. Protein product: CASSVASSGALPLHYEQYF.

This clone was seen a single time. J is TRBJ1-1 and V is TRBV30; 7 bases fit TRBD1. The CDR3 runs 13 residues. Germline V gene data show CDR1 as GTSNPN and CDR2 as SVGIG (reference sequence). V gave up 4 bases and J gave up 7 bases; unmatched junction bases: 9. Here the CDR3 reads CAWTNGGGREAFF. As DNA, the CDR3 is TGTGCCTGGACCAACGGAGGGGGCCGTGAAGCTTTCTTT.

The chain uses TRBV2 and TRBJ1-1; no clear D. Trimming took off 5 bases at V and 10 bases at J, with 11 bases between the two ends. The germline V gene encodes CDR1 SNHLY and CDR2 FYNNEI. The CDR3 runs 11 residues. CDR3 in amino acids: CASSSQLVAFF. In DNA form, the CDR3 reads TGTGCCAGCAGTTCCCAGCTAGTAGCTTTCTTT.

This clone was detected only once. This sequence joins TRBV5-6 and TRBJ2-3; TRBD2 agrees at 7 bases. Trimming took 2 bases from V and 6 from J; bases not matched to a gene: 3. The CDR3 is made up of 13 amino acids. Germline loops: CDR1 SGHDT, CDR2 YYEEEE. Here the CDR3 DNA reads TGTGCCAGCAGCTTACCCGGGGGGGATACGCAGTATTTT. Protein sequence: CASSLPGGDTQYF.

The CDR3 reads CASSEQGRTDTQYF. CDR3 nucleotide sequence: TGTGCCAGCAGCGAACAGGGCAGGACAGATACGCAGTATTTT. This chain uses TRBV11-1 with TRBJ2-3; tentative D call: TRBD1 (6 bases). This CDR3 contains 14 residues. Germline loops: CDR1 SGHAT, CDR2 FQDESV (reference sequence). The V end was cut by 5 bases, the J end by 3 bases, with 12 bases between.

This chain connects TRBV11-2 to TRBJ2-7; TRBD2 aligns across 11 bases. V lost 5 bases, J lost 3 bases, and 3 bases stayed unmatched. The length of the CDR3 is 14 residues. Germline V lookup: CDR1 SGHAT, CDR2 FQNNGV. This chain's CDR3 is CASSLAGGLYEQYF. The CDR3 bases are TGTGCCAGCAGCCTAGCGGGGGGCCTCTACGAGCAGTACTTC.

This clone was seen only a few times. The rearrangement links TRBV5-1 to TRBJ2-1, with 7 bases identical to TRBD2. With 6 bases clipped from V and 0 bases from J, the junction kept 3 bases outside the gene matches. CDR3 size: 14 residues. Germline V gene sequence: CDR1 SGHRS, CDR2 YFSETQ. CDR3 sequence reads: CASNAGDSYNEQFF. CDR3 nucleotide sequence: TGCGCCAGCAACGCGGGGGACTCCTACAATGAGCAGTTCTTC.

The gene calls are TRBV2 and TRBJ2-3; perhaps TRBD1 as D (6 bases). This CDR3 is 15 amino acids long. The germline V and J ends were trimmed by 5 bases and 4 bases, with 16 bases remaining between them. Germline V gene data show CDR1 as SNHLY and CDR2 as FYNNEI. The CDR3 protein is CASSQEGVFADTQYF. CDR3 bases: TGTGCCAGCAGTCAAGAGGGGGTTTTCGCAGATACGCAGTATTTT.

The chain joins TRBV23-1 to TRBJ2-7, with 9 bases that match TRBD1. TRBV23-1 is an open reading frame, and its role is uncertain. V lost 2 bases to trimming and J lost 4 bases; unmatched junction nucleotides: 6. This CDR3 is 15 amino acids long. The CDR3 loop is CASSQDRDRVYEQYF. The CDR3 DNA is TGCGCCAGCAGTCAAGACCGGGACAGGGTATACGAGCAGTACTTC.

The rearrangement joins TRBV2 to TRBJ1-1; D is unclear. The V gene's germline CDR1 is SNHLY and CDR2 FYNNEI. This CDR3 comprises 14 residues. Trimming left V 2 bases short and J 11 bases short, with 18 bases between. The CDR3 DNA sequence: TGTGCCAGCAGTGAATTCTCCCCCCAACGGGAGGCTTTCTTT. As protein: CASSEFSPQREAFF. Drawing the rest from reference TRBV2 and TRBJ1-1, the complete variable domain is EPEVTQTPSHQVTQMGQEVILRCVPISNHLYFYWYRQILGQKVEFLVSFYNNEISEKSEIFDDQFSVERPDGSNFTLKIRSTKLEDSAMYFCASSEFSPQREAFFGQGTRLTVV.

The chain joins TRBV7-2 to TRBJ2-7; 8 bases are shared with TRBD1. The V gene end was trimmed by 4 bases and the J gene end by 4 bases; junction bases not matched to a gene: 9. This CDR3 contains 15 residues. CDR1 is SGHTA, CDR2 FQGNSA, per germline. This CDR3 is CASSSGQAMNYEQYF. The CDR3 DNA reads TGTGCCAGCAGCTCGGGACAGGCGATGAATTACGAGCAGTACTTC.